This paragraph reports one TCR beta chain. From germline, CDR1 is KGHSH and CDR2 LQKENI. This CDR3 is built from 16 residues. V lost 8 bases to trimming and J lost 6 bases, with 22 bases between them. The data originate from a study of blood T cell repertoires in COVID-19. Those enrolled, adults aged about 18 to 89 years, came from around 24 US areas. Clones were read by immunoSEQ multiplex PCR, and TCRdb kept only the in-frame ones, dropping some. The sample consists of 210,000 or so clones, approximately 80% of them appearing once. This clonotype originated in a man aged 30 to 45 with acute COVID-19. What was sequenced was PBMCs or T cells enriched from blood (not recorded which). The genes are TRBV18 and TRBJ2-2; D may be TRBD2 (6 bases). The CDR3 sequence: CASHPGSGTRAGELFF. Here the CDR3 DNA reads TGTGCCAGCCACCCCGGTAGCGGCACCCGGGCCGGGGAGCTGTTTTTT. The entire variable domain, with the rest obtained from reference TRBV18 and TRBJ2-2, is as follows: NAGVMQNPRHLVRRRGQEARLRCSPMKGHSHVYWYRQLPEEGLKFMVYLQKENIIDESGMPKERFSAEFPKEGPSILRIQQVVRGDSAAYFCASHPGSGTRAGELFFGEGSRLTVL.